The source of this TCR beta chain is a study of T-cell reconstitution after alpha-beta-depleted transplantation in children. V lost 3 bases and J lost 6; bases outside the gene matches: 8. Germline CDR1 SGHRS, CDR2 YFSETQ. There are 15 residues in the CDR3. A library of TCRbeta sequences, prepared with unique molecular identifiers, was generated. TCRdb passed the PCR reads through MiXCR, listing each CDR3 protein once. Of 480,000 or so distinct CDR3 sequences listed, roughly 10% are singletons. This clonotype was seen many times. The antigen is not known. General study findings and limits: Where some patients showed high TCRbeta diversity at day 60, it came from recipient T cells and thymic progenitors that had survived.

The sample was PBMCs, taken before TCRalphabeta/CD19-depleted stem cell transplant. The sequence came from a child aged 2 to 15 with inherited bone marrow failure, due to receive a stem cell transplant. The J gene is TRBJ2-7, the V gene TRBV5-1; the match to TRBD2 covers 11 bases. For the CDR3, the DNA is TGCGCCAGCAGCTATAGACTAGCGGGAAAGGGCGAGCAGTACTTC. Translated: CASSYRLAGKGEQYF.